This TCR beta chain was captured in a study of blood T cell repertoires in COVID-19. The CDR3 has 15 residues. Trimming pared 5 bases from V and 2 bases from J, leaving 15 bases between. Germline CDR1 is SGHTA and CDR2 is FQGTGA. The table came from immunoSEQ multiplex PCR; TCRdb's copy has only in-frame clones and leaves some out. The table shows a few hundred thousand clones, with just over 85% occurring only once. This clone was seen a single time. Sequencing input: PBMCs or T cells enriched from blood (not recorded which). This clonotype originated in a woman in her forties or fifties with acute COVID-19. The chain combines TRBV7-3 with TRBJ1-2; D is possibly TRBD1 (6 bases). The CDR3 DNA follows: TGTGCCAGCAGCCAAGGGAAGGGGGAAAACTATGGCTACACCTTC. This codes for CASSQGKGENYGYTF.